This entry lists 10 T cell receptor beta chains sequenced from one sample in a study of blood T cell repertoires in COVID-19. The data were produced by immunoSEQ multiplex PCR, yet TCRdb's version contains in-frame clones alone and is incomplete. The table includes 90,000 to 140,000 clones, 65% to 90% detected once. Input material: peripheral blood. The receptors originated from a man over 45 with acute or convalescent COVID-19.

This clone was counted between two and nine times. The chain couples TRBV5-1 to TRBJ2-7, with a possible D match to TRBD2 (5 bases). Germline V lookup: CDR1 SGHRS, CDR2 YFSETQ. CDR3 length: 13 residues. V gave up 1 base and J gave up 7 bases, with 12 bases separating them. DNA of the CDR3: TGCGCCAGCAGCTTGTCCCACCAGCGGGAGCAGTACTTC. Translating gives CASSLSHQREQYF.

In this sample, this clone turned up once. The V call is TRBV5-1, the J call TRBJ1-1, with 12 bases aligning to TRBD1. Germline loops: CDR1 SGHRS, CDR2 YFSETQ. CDR3 length: 17 residues. V lost 2 bases, J lost 3 bases, and 8 bases stayed unmatched. In nucleotides, the CDR3 is TGCGCCAGCAGCTTCTCCGGGACAGGGGGCGCGGACACTGAAGCTTTCTTT. Translation: CASSFSGTGGADTEAFF.

V and J are TRBV4-1 and TRBJ2-3; 8 nucleotides match TRBD1. The CDR3 sequence is 16 residues long. Germline V lookup: CDR1 MGHRA, CDR2 YSYEKL. After removal of 5 bases from V and 3 bases from J, the junction contained 10 bases not matched to a gene. CDR3 loop: CASSTINRGSTDTQYF. The DNA for the CDR3 is TGCGCCAGCAGCACCATAAACAGGGGGTCAACAGATACGCAGTATTTT.

This clone was detected only a few times. This chain uses TRBV4-1 with TRBJ2-7, with D maybe TRBD1 (5 bases). Per the germline V gene, CDR1 is MGHRA and CDR2 is YSYEKL. The CDR3 is 15 amino acids. V gave up 0 bases and J gave up 2 bases, with 11 bases separating them. This CDR3 reads CASSQDNRGAYEQYF. CDR3 sequence (DNA): TGCGCCAGCAGCCAAGATAATAGGGGCGCCTACGAGCAGTACTTC.

The genes are TRBV5-4 and TRBJ2-7, with D perhaps TRBD1 (6 bases). Germline-derived CDR1 and CDR2 are SGHNT and YYREEE (reference sequence). Trimming removed 3 bases from V and 4 bases from J, with 11 bases in between. The length of the CDR3 is 13 residues. The CDR3 bases are TGTGCCAGCAGCTCCGGACAGCTATACGAGCAGTACTTC. Its translation: CASSSGQLYEQYF.

CDR3 nucleotide sequence: TGTGCCAGCAGTTTCACCTACGAGCAGTACTTC. This codes for CASSFTYEQYF. The rearrangement links TRBV28 to TRBJ2-7; D is undetermined. V lost 3 bases and J 2 bases, leaving 2 bases between the germline ends. There are 11 residues in the CDR3. The germline CDR1 and CDR2 sequences are MDHEN and SYDVKM.

This clone was found once. The chain links TRBV5-6 to TRBJ2-3; a weak D match, TRBD1 (5 bases). CDR1 and CDR2 from the germline V gene are SGHDT and YYEEEE. The CDR3 runs 17 residues. Deletions cut 4 bases from V and 0 bases from J, with 18 bases between. CDR3 bases: TGTGCCAGCAGCCATAGGACAACAGGACCTAGCACAGATACGCAGTATTTT. Translation: CASSHRTTGPSTDTQYF.

The chain couples TRBV5-1 to TRBJ2-1, with 14 bases identical to TRBD2. CDR1 SGHRS and CDR2 YFSETQ come from the germline V gene. Trimming cost V 6 bases and J 1 base; bases outside gene matches: 3. The CDR3 is made up of 16 amino acids. CDR3 sequence (DNA): TGCGCCAGCATTGGGACTAGCGGGAGTTCCTACAATGAGCAGTTCTTC. It specifies CASIGTSGSSYNEQFF.

The V call is TRBV2, the J call TRBJ2-7; TRBD1 matches 10 bases. The junction had 13 bases not matched to a gene; V was cut back by 5 bases and J by 3 bases. CDR1 SNHLY and CDR2 FYNNEI come from the germline V gene. The CDR3 contains 17 residues. DNA for the CDR3: TGTGCCAGCAGTACAGACAGGGGGCGCGAAGGCTTCTACGAGCAGTACTTC. This codes for CASSTDRGREGFYEQYF.

The chain links TRBV6-6 to TRBJ1-4, with D uncertain. This CDR3 spans 12 amino acids. Per germline, CDR1 MNHNY and CDR2 SVGAGI (reference sequence). Trimming stripped 2 bases from V and 10 bases from J, with 8 bases between. The CDR3 DNA sequence: TGTGCCAGCAGTTACGGGGAGGGAAAACTGTTTTTT. Translation: CASSYGEGKLFF.